These 29 T cell receptor beta chains were sequenced from one sample in a study of blood T cell repertoires in COVID-19. Libraries were prepared by immunoSEQ multiplex PCR; TCRdb keeps only in-frame clonotypes and omits some of them. The sample includes about 210,000 clones, roughly 84% of them seen just once. Input material: PBMCs or T cells enriched from blood (not recorded which). The receptors come from a woman under 40 who had been exposed to COVID-19.

The V gene is TRBV18, the J gene TRBJ1-2; D uncertain. Germline V lookup: CDR1 KGHSH, CDR2 LQKENI. This CDR3 contains 16 residues. Trimming took 2 bases from V and 0 from J, leaving 13 bases between them. CDR3 nucleotides: TGTGCCAGCTCACCATTCCGGGAGAACTCTAACTATGGCTACACCTTC. Its translation: CASSPFRENSNYGYTF.

The chain recombines TRBV3-1 (or the pseudogene TRBV3-2) with TRBJ2-1, with D possibly being TRBD2 (5 bases). V was cut by 3 bases and J by 8 bases, with 20 bases left in between. This CDR3 region has 16 residues. Germline assignment: CDR1 LGHDT and CDR2 YNNKEL (reference sequence). The CDR3 DNA reads as TGTGCCAGCAGCCACAACCTGGATTTTCCGGAGGATGAGCAGTTCTTC. Residues: CASSHNLDFPEDEQFF.

CDR3: CASSVQASTDTQYF. The CDR3 bases are TGTGCCAGCAGCGTACAAGCTAGCACAGATACGCAGTATTTT. The chain combines TRBV9 with TRBJ2-3; no definite D call. Germline V gene lookup returns CDR1 SGDLS and CDR2 YYNGEE. The CDR3 is 14 amino acids. V lost 1 base to trimming and J lost 0 bases, with 6 bases between them. Full variable domain (missing parts from reference TRBV9 and TRBJ2-3): DSGVTQTPKHLITATGQRVTLRCSPRSGDLSVYWYQQSLDQGLQFLIQYYNGEERAKGNILERFSAQQFPDLHSELNLSSLELGDSALYFCASSVQASTDTQYFGPGTRLTVL.

CDR3 loop: CASSLLGAATEAFF. CDR3 bases: TGTGCCAGCAGTTTACTGGGGGCGGCAACTGAAGCTTTCTTT. The chain combines TRBV27 with TRBJ1-1, with D maybe TRBD1 (6 bases). The V gene lost 2 bases and the J gene lost 5 bases, with 12 bases spanning the gap. The length of the CDR3 is 14 residues. Germline V gene lookup returns CDR1 MNHEY and CDR2 SMNVEV (reference sequence).

The CDR3 DNA reads as TGTGCCACCAGCAGAGCCCGGGGAGGGATAGATGAGCAGTTCTTC. It specifies CATSRARGGIDEQFF. The chain recombines TRBV15 with TRBJ2-1; TRBD2 aligns across 7 bases. This CDR3 spans 15 amino acids. Trimming took 1 base from V and 8 from J; bases not matched to a gene: 8. Germline CDR1 is LNHNV and CDR2 is YYDKDF (reference sequence). Full variable domain (missing parts from reference TRBV15 and TRBJ2-1): DAMVIQNPRYQVTQFGKPVTLSCSQTLNHNVMYWYQQKSSQAPKLLFHYYDKDFNNEADTPDNFQSRRPNTSFCFLDIRSPGLGDTAMYLCATSRARGGIDEQFFGPGTRLTVL.

Only one count was recorded for this clone. V gene TRBV5-3 combines with J gene TRBJ1-5; unclear D gene. TRBV5-3 is classed as an ORF, of uncertain function. The CDR3 contains 13 residues. Trimming removed 2 bases at V and 6 bases at J, with 9 bases between. In DNA, the CDR3 is TGTGCCAGAAGCTTCGAGGCGGTTCAGCCCCAGCATTTT. It translates to CARSFEAVQPQHF.

The chain couples TRBV30 to TRBJ1-2; no clear D gene. The CDR3 is made up of 12 amino acids. The germline CDR1 and CDR2 sequences are GTSNPN and SVGIG (reference sequence). V was shortened by 4 bases and J by 3 bases, with 9 bases between the two germline ends. The CDR3 DNA reads as TGTGCCTGGAACGTGGAGGACTATGGCTACACCTTC. Its translation is CAWNVEDYGYTF.

V is TRBV6-2 or TRBV6-3 and J is TRBJ1-4; the D is unclear. The CDR3 extends over 11 amino acids. Trimming pared 5 bases from V and 5 bases from J, leaving 3 bases between. Germline assignment: CDR1 MNHEY and CDR2 SVGEGT. CDR3 loop: CASSRNEKLFF. CDR3 sequence (DNA): TGTGCCAGCAGTCGGAATGAAAAACTGTTTTTT.

The chain couples TRBV3-1 (or the pseudogene TRBV3-2) to TRBJ2-5, with 8 bases fitting TRBD2. The germline V gene encodes CDR1 LGHDT and CDR2 YNNKEL (reference sequence). CDR3 length: 16 amino acids. J lost 2 bases, V lost 1 base, and 6 bases had no gene match. This CDR3 reads CASSQGPGLVQETQYF. CDR3 nucleotides: TGTGCCAGCAGCCAAGGTCCGGGACTAGTACAAGAGACCCAGTACTTC.

The rearrangement links TRBV15 to TRBJ2-7; possible D gene TRBD1, 6 bases. With 4 bases removed from V and 3 bases from J, the gap between germline ends came to 16 bases. CDR3 size: 15 residues. The V gene's germline CDR1 is LNHNV and CDR2 YYDKDF (reference sequence). CDR3 bases: TGTGCCACCAGCATGGGAAGAGCCAGGGGCTACGAGCAGTACTTC. Amino acid sequence: CATSMGRARGYEQYF.

The table lists this clone with a few counts. This sequence joins TRBV3-1 (or the pseudogene TRBV3-2) and TRBJ1-6, with D maybe TRBD1 (5 bases). Germline V gives CDR1 LGHDT, CDR2 YNNKEL (reference sequence). The V end lost 2 bases, the J end lost 5 bases, and 7 bases lay between the germline ends. This CDR3 is built from 14 residues. CDR3 DNA: TGTGCCAGCAGCCAATGGGGGGATAATTCACCCCTCCACTTT. Translated: CASSQWGDNSPLHF.

The chain combines TRBV6-5 with TRBJ1-1; D is unclear. The ends were cut back, 10 bases at V and 7 bases at J, with 10 bases in the middle. This CDR3 is built from 10 residues. Germline CDR1 reads MNHEY; CDR2 reads SVGAGI. The CDR3 here is CATLEGEAFF. As DNA, the CDR3 is TGTGCCACACTAGAGGGTGAAGCTTTCTTT.

This sequence joins TRBV10-1 and TRBJ1-1; 7 nucleotides match TRBD1. The V and J ends lost 5 bases and 3 bases, in that order; junction bases with no gene match: 12. This CDR3 has 16 residues. The germline gives CDR1 WNHNN, CDR2 SYGVQD (reference sequence). CDR3 sequence reads: CASSPATGSGDTEAFF. The CDR3 bases are TGCGCCAGCAGTCCCGCGACAGGGTCCGGTGACACTGAAGCTTTCTTT.

This rearrangement joins TRBV6-1 to TRBJ1-2; D not certain. This CDR3 is built from 16 residues. Trimming took 0 bases from V and 4 from J, leaving 15 bases between them. The germline V gene encodes CDR1 MNHNS and CDR2 SASEGT. The CDR3 DNA follows: TGTGCCAGCAGTGAAGCCCTAGGATCCTCGGGCTATGGCTACACCTTC. Translated: CASSEALGSSGYGYTF.

The chain joins TRBV14 to TRBJ1-4; unclear D gene. The CDR3 is 12 amino acids. CDR1 and CDR2 from the germline V gene are SGHDN and FVKESK. With 5 bases removed from V and 6 bases from J, the gap between germline ends came to 7 bases. The CDR3 loop is CASSNLYEKLFF. The CDR3 DNA follows: TGTGCCAGCAGCAACCTATATGAAAAACTGTTTTTT.

V gene TRBV4-1 combines with J gene TRBJ1-1; 7 bases agree with TRBD1. CDR3 length: 16 residues. Looked up from germline, CDR1 is MGHRA and CDR2 is YSYEKL. J gave up 5 bases and V 0 bases, and 9 bases lay outside the gene matches. The CDR3 DNA sequence: TGCGCCAGCAGCCAAGATCCCCAGGGGGTATTTACTGAAGCTTTCTTT. Translation gives CASSQDPQGVFTEAFF.

The chain employs TRBV9 and TRBJ2-7; a possible D gene is TRBD2 (6 bases). Germline CDR1 SGDLS, CDR2 YYNGEE. Trimming removed 4 bases from V and 1 base from J, with 9 bases in between. This CDR3 region has 13 residues. This CDR3 is CASSPGLSYEQYF. In DNA form, the CDR3 reads TGTGCCAGCAGCCCGGGACTGTCCTACGAGCAGTACTTC. The entire variable domain, with the rest obtained from reference TRBV9 and TRBJ2-7, is as follows: DSGVTQTPKHLITATGQRVTLRCSPRSGDLSVYWYQQSLDQGLQFLIQYYNGEERAKGNILERFSAQQFPDLHSELNLSSLELGDSALYFCASSPGLSYEQYFGPGTRLTVT.

V usage is TRBV6-2 or TRBV6-3 and J usage is TRBJ1-5; D unresolved. The CDR3 spans 15 residues. V dropped 0 bases and J dropped 5 bases, with 11 bases sitting between them. The germline gives CDR1 MNHEY, CDR2 SVGEGT. CDR3 nucleotides: TGTGCCAGCAGTTACTCGAGCACAGAAGATCAGCCCCAGCATTTT. It codes for CASSYSSTEDQPQHF.

This rearrangement joins TRBV5-6 to TRBJ2-3; the match to TRBD1 covers 9 bases. The germline V gene encodes CDR1 SGHDT and CDR2 YYEEEE. Unmatched junction bases numbered 4, after V lost 4 bases and J lost 1 base. The CDR3 covers 15 residues. This CDR3 is CASSTDRGGTDTQYF. Here the CDR3 DNA reads TGTGCCAGCAGCACGGACAGGGGAGGCACAGATACGCAGTATTTT.

The chain combines TRBV5-4 with TRBJ1-5; no definite D call. Trimming removed 4 bases at V and 5 bases at J, with 10 bases between. The CDR3 runs to 13 residues. Germline loops: CDR1 SGHNT, CDR2 YYREEE (reference sequence). The CDR3 DNA reads TGTGCCAGCAGCCTTGACGGGGATCAGCCCCAGCATTTT. It translates to CASSLDGDQPQHF.

CDR3 coding DNA: TGTGCCAGCAGCCGCCACGGGGGTCCCGATAATTCACCCCTCCACTTT. It translates to CASSRHGGPDNSPLHF. The gene calls are TRBV7-9 and TRBJ1-6; D may be TRBD1 (5 bases). CDR3 size: 16 residues. The V gene lost 5 bases and the J gene lost 5 bases, with 16 bases spanning the gap. From germline, CDR1 is SEHNR and CDR2 FQNEAQ (reference sequence).

The chain combines TRBV5-1 with TRBJ1-1; 9 bases match TRBD1. V was clipped by 6 bases and J by 5 bases; unmatched bases: 14. This CDR3 has 16 residues. Looked up from germline, CDR1 is SGHRS and CDR2 is YFSETQ. CDR3 in amino acids: CASNPGQGGVETEAFF. The CDR3 DNA sequence: TGCGCCAGCAACCCGGGACAGGGAGGTGTTGAAACTGAAGCTTTCTTT.

V is TRBV7-9 and J is TRBJ1-4; the D gene is possibly TRBD1 (6 bases). The V end was cut by 5 bases, the J end by 4 bases, with 14 bases between. The CDR3 extends over 15 amino acids. CDR1 and CDR2 (germline): SEHNR, FQNEAQ (reference sequence). CDR3 region: CASSTNRAVNEKLFF. The CDR3 DNA is TGTGCCAGCAGCACCAACAGGGCGGTTAATGAAAAACTGTTTTTT.

The chain carries TRBV19 and TRBJ1-4; D might be TRBD1 (6 bases). CDR1 and CDR2 from the germline V gene are LNHDA and SQIVND (reference sequence). Trimming cost V 6 bases and J 4 bases, with 30 bases left between them. This CDR3 spans 20 amino acids. The CDR3, as DNA: TGTGCCAGTAGGCGCATCTTGGGGTCAGGGGACACAACAGTTAATGAAAAACTGTTTTTT. Protein sequence: CASRRILGSGDTTVNEKLFF.

The chain carries TRBV5-1 and TRBJ2-7; 9 nucleotides agree with TRBD1. CDR1 SGHRS and CDR2 YFSETQ come from the germline V gene. V lost 6 bases and J lost 6; bases outside the gene matches: 13. This CDR3 spans 15 amino acids. CDR3 in DNA: TGCGCCAGCAACCTTTGGCGAGGACAGGGGACCGAGCAGTACTTC. Its translation: CASNLWRGQGTEQYF.

The chain recombines TRBV11-2 with TRBJ2-5; the match to TRBD2 covers 7 bases. CDR1 is SGHAT and CDR2 is FQNNGV in the germline V gene. The CDR3 has 14 amino acids. V was clipped by 5 bases and J by 5 bases; unmatched bases: 8. This CDR3 reads CASSPGGTWETQYF. The CDR3 DNA reads TGTGCCAGCAGCCCCGGGGGGACCTGGGAGACCCAGTACTTC. Filled out from reference TRBV11-2 and TRBJ2-5, the complete variable domain reads EAGVAQSPRYKIIEKRQSVAFWCNPISGHATLYWYQQILGQGPKLLIQFQNNGVVDDSQLPKDRFSAERLKGVDSTLKIQPAKLEDSAVYLCASSPGGTWETQYFGPGTRLLVL.

The chain combines TRBV19 with TRBJ1-1; no firm D call. This CDR3 is 14 amino acids long. Germline V CDR1 and CDR2: LNHDA, SQIVND (reference sequence). Trimming stripped 3 bases from V and 0 bases from J, with 8 bases between. The CDR3 bases are TGTGCCAGTAGTATCGGTACCATGAACACTGAAGCTTTCTTT. Protein sequence: CASSIGTMNTEAFF. The variable domain in full, with the rest retrieved from reference TRBV19 and TRBJ1-1, is DGGITQSPKYLFRKEGQNVTLSCEQNLNHDAMYWYRQDPGQGLRLIYYSQIVNDFQKGDIAEGYSVSREKKESFPLTVTSAQKNPTAFYLCASSIGTMNTEAFFGQGTRLTVV.

This CDR3 reads CASSTTTGFSAFF. As DNA, the CDR3 is TGTGCCAGCAGTACAACAACAGGGTTTTCAGCTTTCTTT. This chain connects TRBV12-3 or TRBV12-4 to TRBJ1-1, with D possibly being TRBD1 (6 bases). The CDR3 consists of 13 residues. V lost 5 bases and J 10 bases, leaving 17 bases between the germline ends.

This chain uses TRBV11-3 with TRBJ2-1; 11 positions agree with TRBD2. There are 17 residues in the CDR3. Germline assignment: CDR1 SGHNT and CDR2 YENEEA. J lost 1 base, V lost 1 base, and 3 bases had no gene match. CDR3 loop: CASSLGVAGGSYNEQFF. CDR3 in DNA: TGTGCCAGCAGCTTAGGGGTAGCGGGGGGGTCCTACAATGAGCAGTTCTTC.